Listed below are T cell receptor beta chains from one sample, sequenced in a study of T cells after somatic rescue of genetic block. The method was immunoSEQ multiplex PCR; TCRdb's version includes in-frame clones alone and lacks a portion of them. The sample consists of around 64,000 clones, 92% of them appearing once. Source material: peripheral blood mononuclear cells (PBMCs). The source of these receptors is a man aged 35-49 years. Each CDR3 is given with its conserved first and last residue. Each record gives: J gene, clone size, V gene, D gene, CDR3 protein, CDR3 DNA. A D gene is named only where the DNA matches it firmly. Part of the rows lack a size; the others show once, few, many or a class for expanded clones.

j_gene: TRBJ2-2
abundance: .
v_gene: TRBV7-6
d_gene: .
CDR3aa: CASSLWGGRVNTGELFF
CDR3nt: TGTGCCAGCAGCTTATGGGGGGGCAGGGTCAACACCGGGGAGCTGTTTTTT

j_gene: TRBJ1-3
abundance: .
v_gene: TRBV11-2
d_gene: .
CDR3aa: CASSLGNTIYF
CDR3nt: TGTGCCAGCAGCTTAGGGAACACCATATATTTT

j_gene: TRBJ2-1
abundance: once
v_gene: TRBV6-6
d_gene: .
CDR3aa: CASSRDSRSYNEQFF
CDR3nt: TGTGCCAGCAGTCGGGACTCCCGATCCTACAATGAGCAGTTCTTC

j_gene: TRBJ2-7
abundance: .
v_gene: TRBV28
d_gene: TRBD2
CDR3aa: CASSLGLAMFEQYF
CDR3nt: TGTGCCAGCAGTTTGGGACTAGCGATGTTCGAGCAGTACTTC

j_gene: TRBJ1-3
abundance: once
v_gene: TRBV7-9
d_gene: .
CDR3aa: CASAGGAGNTIYF
CDR3nt: TGTGCCAGCGCCGGGGGGGCTGGGAACACCATATATTTT

j_gene: TRBJ2-2
abundance: few
v_gene: TRBV7-9
d_gene: TRBD1
CDR3aa: CASRTGGWSTGELFF
CDR3nt: TGTGCCAGCAGAACAGGGGGCTGGAGCACCGGGGAGCTGTTTTTT

j_gene: TRBJ2-7
abundance: .
v_gene: TRBV6-1
d_gene: TRBD1
CDR3aa: CASSVRQGNEQYF
CDR3nt: TGTGCCAGCAGTGTTAGACAGGGGAACGAGCAGTACTTC

j_gene: TRBJ2-7
abundance: .
v_gene: TRBV11-2
d_gene: .
CDR3aa: CASSLIRGARGSYEQYF
CDR3nt: TGTGCCAGCAGCTTAATACGGGGGGCGAGGGGTAGCTACGAGCAGTACTTC

j_gene: TRBJ1-1
abundance: .
v_gene: TRBV29-1
d_gene: TRBD1
CDR3aa: CSVEENRGDTEAFF
CDR3nt: TGCAGCGTTGAAGAAAACAGGGGCGACACTGAAGCTTTCTTT

j_gene: TRBJ1-3
abundance: once
v_gene: TRBV4-1
d_gene: .
CDR3aa: CASSPGRLSGNTIYF
CDR3nt: TGCGCCAGCAGCCCGGGACGGTTATCTGGAAACACCATATATTTT

j_gene: TRBJ1-5
abundance: .
v_gene: TRBV6-1
d_gene: TRBD1
CDR3aa: CASGTGVQPQHF
CDR3nt: TGTGCCAGTGGGACAGGTGTGCAGCCCCAGCATTTT

j_gene: TRBJ1-1
abundance: .
v_gene: TRBV13
d_gene: .
CDR3aa: CASSLPGAAEAFF
CDR3nt: TGTGCCAGCAGCCTCCCGGGGGCCGCTGAAGCTTTCTTT

j_gene: TRBJ1-3
abundance: .
v_gene: TRBV11-3
d_gene: .
CDR3aa: CASSLEGSSGNTIYF
CDR3nt: TGTGCCAGCAGCTTAGAGGGCAGCTCTGGAAACACCATATATTTT

j_gene: TRBJ2-4
abundance: .
v_gene: TRBV4-2
d_gene: .
CDR3aa: CASSQDTGGNIQYF
CDR3nt: TGTGCCAGCAGCCAAGATACGGGGGGCAACATTCAGTACTTC

j_gene: TRBJ2-7
abundance: .
v_gene: TRBV27
d_gene: .
CDR3aa: CASSLRTRTYEQYF
CDR3nt: TGTGCCAGCAGTTTACGGACCCGAACCTACGAGCAGTACTTC

j_gene: TRBJ2-1
abundance: once
v_gene: TRBV20-1
d_gene: .
CDR3aa: CSARGVYEQFF
CDR3nt: TGCAGTGCTAGAGGTGTTTATGAGCAGTTCTTC

j_gene: TRBJ2-3
abundance: .
v_gene: TRBV19
d_gene: .
CDR3aa: CASSAMSDTQYF
CDR3nt: TGTGCCAGTAGTGCAATGTCAGATACGCAGTATTTT

j_gene: TRBJ2-2
abundance: .
v_gene: TRBV6-5
d_gene: TRBD1
CDR3aa: CASSFADRAGGELFF
CDR3nt: TGTGCCAGCAGTTTCGCAGACAGGGCCGGCGGGGAGCTGTTTTTT

j_gene: TRBJ2-7
abundance: .
v_gene: TRBV19
d_gene: TRBD2
CDR3aa: CASSIVSGGSEQYF
CDR3nt: TGTGCCAGTAGCATCGTATCGGGAGGGTCCGAGCAGTACTTC

j_gene: TRBJ2-5
abundance: .
v_gene: TRBV5-1
d_gene: TRBD1
CDR3aa: CASSLAGTGGETQYF
CDR3nt: TGCGCCAGCAGCTTGGCCGGGACAGGGGGAGAGACCCAGTACTTC

j_gene: TRBJ2-7
abundance: .
v_gene: TRBV19
d_gene: .
CDR3aa: CASTSHSGSYEQYF
CDR3nt: TGTGCCAGTACCTCGCACTCCGGCTCCTACGAGCAGTACTTC

j_gene: TRBJ1-1
abundance: .
v_gene: TRBV19
d_gene: .
CDR3aa: CASSIAGPANTEAFF
CDR3nt: TGTGCCAGTAGTATAGCGGGGCCAGCGAACACTGAAGCTTTCTTT

j_gene: TRBJ1-2
abundance: .
v_gene: TRBV9
d_gene: TRBD1
CDR3aa: CASSAGAGTGDGYTF
CDR3nt: TGTGCCAGCAGCGCGGGGGCAGGGACAGGCGATGGCTACACCTTC

j_gene: TRBJ2-1
abundance: once
v_gene: TRBV27
d_gene: TRBD2
CDR3aa: CASSLGSGVYNEQFF
CDR3nt: TGTGCCAGCAGTTTGGGTAGCGGGGTTTACAATGAGCAGTTCTTC

j_gene: TRBJ2-2
abundance: .
v_gene: TRBV4-1
d_gene: TRBD2
CDR3aa: CASSLAPPLTSGSGTGELFF
CDR3nt: TGCGCCAGCAGCTTAGCTCCCCCCCTGACTAGCGGGAGCGGCACCGGGGAGCTGTTTTTT

j_gene: TRBJ2-7
abundance: .
v_gene: TRBV5-1
d_gene: .
CDR3aa: CASSETGRRGPHEQYF
CDR3nt: TGCGCCAGCAGCGAGACAGGGCGGCGGGGCCCTCACGAGCAGTACTTC

j_gene: TRBJ2-2
abundance: .
v_gene: TRBV7-8
d_gene: .
CDR3aa: CASRRFQGPTGELFF
CDR3nt: TGTGCCAGCAGGCGATTCCAGGGGCCCACCGGGGAGCTGTTTTTT

j_gene: TRBJ1-1
abundance: .
v_gene: TRBV5-8
d_gene: TRBD1
CDR3aa: CASSYGTGTVGTEAFF
CDR3nt: TGTGCCAGCAGCTACGGGACAGGGACAGTGGGCACTGAAGCTTTCTTT

j_gene: TRBJ1-5
abundance: .
v_gene: TRBV28
d_gene: .
CDR3aa: CASSFRDNGSNQPQHF
CDR3nt: TGTGCCAGCAGTTTCCGGGACAACGGTAGCAATCAGCCCCAGCATTTT

j_gene: TRBJ2-7
abundance: once
v_gene: TRBV5-1
d_gene: TRBD1
CDR3aa: CASSSGTGGYEQYF
CDR3nt: TGCGCCAGCAGCTCCGGGACAGGGGGCTACGAGCAGTACTTC

j_gene: TRBJ2-7
abundance: .
v_gene: TRBV19
d_gene: TRBD1
CDR3aa: CASSPPGQGSYEQYF
CDR3nt: TGTGCCAGTAGCCCTCCGGGACAGGGTTCCTACGAGCAGTACTTC

j_gene: TRBJ2-1
abundance: .
v_gene: TRBV11-2
d_gene: .
CDR3aa: CASSFVTSREQFF
CDR3nt: TGTGCCAGCAGCTTCGTGACTAGTCGCGAGCAGTTCTTC

j_gene: TRBJ2-7
abundance: .
v_gene: TRBV7-2
d_gene: .
CDR3aa: CASSLNRPPYEQYF
CDR3nt: TGTGCCAGCAGCTTGAACAGGCCCCCCTACGAGCAGTACTTC

j_gene: TRBJ2-7
abundance: .
v_gene: TRBV6-1
d_gene: TRBD1
CDR3aa: CASSAGQSYEQYF
CDR3nt: TGTGCCAGCAGTGCGGGACAGTCCTACGAGCAGTACTTC

j_gene: TRBJ2-3
abundance: .
v_gene: TRBV2
d_gene: .
CDR3aa: CASSEDVSTDTQYF
CDR3nt: TGTGCCAGCAGTGAAGATGTTAGCACAGATACGCAGTATTTT

j_gene: TRBJ1-2
abundance: .
v_gene: TRBV6-5
d_gene: .
CDR3aa: CASSPDGYGYTF
CDR3nt: TGTGCCAGCAGTCCAGACGGTTATGGCTACACCTTC

j_gene: TRBJ1-4
abundance: .
v_gene: TRBV30
d_gene: .
CDR3aa: CAWSGGTRRGSNEKLFF
CDR3nt: TGTGCCTGGAGTGGCGGGACTAGGAGGGGCTCTAATGAAAAACTGTTTTTT

j_gene: TRBJ2-2
abundance: few
v_gene: TRBV4-1
d_gene: .
CDR3aa: CASSQGPRPGELFF
CDR3nt: TGCGCCAGCAGCCAAGGTCCACGCCCCGGGGAGCTGTTTTTT

j_gene: TRBJ2-1
abundance: .
v_gene: TRBV5-5
d_gene: .
CDR3aa: CASSFTPVAGYNEQFF
CDR3nt: TGTGCCAGCAGCTTTACCCCCGTTGCAGGTTACAATGAGCAGTTCTTC

j_gene: TRBJ1-2
abundance: once
v_gene: TRBV9
d_gene: TRBD1
CDR3aa: CASSLQGGVGYTF
CDR3nt: TGTGCCAGCAGCTTACAGGGGGGCGTTGGCTACACCTTC

j_gene: TRBJ1-2
abundance: .
v_gene: TRBV11-2
d_gene: .
CDR3aa: CASSGRGANYGYTF
CDR3nt: TGTGCCAGCAGCGGACGGGGAGCTAACTATGGCTACACCTTC

j_gene: TRBJ2-1
abundance: .
v_gene: TRBV2
d_gene: TRBD2
CDR3aa: CASSRLAGYNEQFF
CDR3nt: TGTGCCAGCAGCCGACTAGCGGGCTACAATGAGCAGTTCTTC

j_gene: TRBJ2-3
abundance: .
v_gene: TRBV5-5
d_gene: .
CDR3aa: CASSLEWGGAAQYF
CDR3nt: TGTGCCAGCAGCTTGGAGTGGGGCGGGGCAGCGCAGTATTTT

j_gene: TRBJ2-7
abundance: once
v_gene: TRBV5-8
d_gene: .
CDR3aa: CASSSPSRGAYEQYF
CDR3nt: TGTGCCAGCAGCTCCCCGAGCCGCGGTGCCTACGAGCAGTACTTC

j_gene: TRBJ1-5
abundance: .
v_gene: TRBV5-5
d_gene: TRBD1
CDR3aa: CASSPTGGGNQPQHF
CDR3nt: TGTGCCAGCAGCCCGACAGGGGGGGGCAATCAGCCCCAGCATTTT